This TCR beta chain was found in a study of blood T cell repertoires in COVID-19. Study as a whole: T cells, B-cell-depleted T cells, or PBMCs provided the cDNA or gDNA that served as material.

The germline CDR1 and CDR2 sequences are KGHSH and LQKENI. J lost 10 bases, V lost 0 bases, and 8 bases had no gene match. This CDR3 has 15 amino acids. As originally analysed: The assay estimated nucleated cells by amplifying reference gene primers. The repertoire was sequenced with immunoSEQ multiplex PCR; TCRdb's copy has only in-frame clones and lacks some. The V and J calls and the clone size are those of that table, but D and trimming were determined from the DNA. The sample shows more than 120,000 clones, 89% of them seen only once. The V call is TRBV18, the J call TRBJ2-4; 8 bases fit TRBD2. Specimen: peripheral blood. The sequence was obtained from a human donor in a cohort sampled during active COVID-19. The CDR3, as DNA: TGTGCCAGCTCACCACCGGGTCGGGGGGGCCGGATTCAGTACTTC. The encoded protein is CASSPPGRGGRIQYF.